These 20 T cell receptor beta chains were all obtained from the same sample, sequenced in a study of T cells after yellow fever vaccination. TCRdb called the 5' RACE reads again in MiXCR, with one record for every CDR3 protein. Of 620,000 or so distinct CDR3 sequences listed, 9% to 15% are singletons. The sample was PBMCs, taken on the day of the yellow fever booster vaccination. The source of these receptors is a man younger than 45 who received the YFV17D yellow fever vaccine.

The rearrangement links TRBV18 to TRBJ2-3; 8 bases are shared with TRBD1. The junction had 6 bases not matched to a gene; V was cut back by 6 bases and J by 1 base. The CDR3 runs 15 residues. Germline V gene sequence: CDR1 KGHSH, CDR2 LQKENI. In nucleotides, the CDR3 is TGTGCCAGCTCTGGGACAGGACGGGGCACAGATACGCAGTATTTT. This sequence encodes CASSGTGRGTDTQYF.

The CDR3 DNA follows: TGTGCCAGCAACCCGGGCCGATTCCACGAGCAGTACTTC. Amino acids: CASNPGRFHEQYF. The rearrangement links TRBV21-1 to TRBJ2-7; the table names TRBD1, a call not compared with the DNA. TRBV21-1 is an annotated pseudogene. CDR3 size: 13 residues.

This clonotype was seen a handful of times. The gene calls are TRBV18 and TRBJ1-1; D is undetermined. Germline CDR1 is KGHSH and CDR2 is LQKENI. This CDR3 is built from 14 residues. V was pared by 0 bases and J by 1 base, with 6 bases between. In DNA, the CDR3 is TGTGCCAGCTCACCACCGACAAGGAACACTGAAGCTTTCTTT. This encodes CASSPPTRNTEAFF.

This clonotype was observed a handful of times. The chain joins TRBV29-1 to TRBJ2-7, with 9 positions matching TRBD1. Germline V CDR1 and CDR2: SQVTM, ANQGSEA. The CDR3 extends over 16 amino acids. The ends lost 6 bases at V and 5 bases at J; junction bases unmatched: 17. CDR3 in DNA: TGCAGCGTGGGTAAGGACGGGACAGGGAGACGAAACGAGCAGTACTTC. It is translated as CSVGKDGTGRRNEQYF.

Here the CDR3 reads CSAHQTGNYEQYF. CDR3 in DNA: TGCAGTGCTCACCAGACTGGAAACTACGAGCAGTACTTC. The chain carries TRBV20-1 and TRBJ2-7; D gene uncertain. Trimming removed 5 bases from V and 3 bases from J, with 14 bases in between. This CDR3 has 13 residues. Germline values: CDR1 DFQATT, CDR2 SNEGSKA (reference sequence).

The chain links TRBV4-3 to TRBJ1-1; D gene unclear. The CDR3 loop spans 15 amino acids. In germline, CDR1 is LGHNA, CDR2 YSLEER. With 0 bases removed from V and 1 base from J, the gap between germline ends came to 9 bases. DNA of the CDR3: TGCGCCAGCAGCCAAGACGTCAACCCGAACACTGAAGCTTTCTTT. Translation: CASSQDVNPNTEAFF.

The rearrangement uses TRBV5-1 and TRBJ2-1; possibly TRBD2 for D (5 bases). The ends were cut back, 3 bases at V and 5 bases at J, with 18 bases in the middle. The CDR3 length is 16 residues. The germline gives CDR1 SGHRS, CDR2 YFSETQ. The DNA of the CDR3 is TGCGCCAGCAGCTGGGCCCCCGGTCGGGGAAACAATGAGCAGTTCTTC. Its translation is CASSWAPGRGNNEQFF.

Only a few counts were recorded for this clonotype. The genes are TRBV7-6 and TRBJ2-4, with D maybe TRBD1 (6 bases). Trimming left V 1 base short and J 4 bases short, with 14 bases between. Germline V gene data show CDR1 as SGHVS and CDR2 as FNYEAQ. CDR3 size: 16 residues. Here the CDR3 DNA reads TGTGCCAGCAGCTTAGACCCTTTAGGGGGAAAAAACATTCAGTACTTC. Protein: CASSLDPLGGKNIQYF.

This rearrangement joins TRBV6-2 or TRBV6-3 to TRBJ2-1; 8 bases align to TRBD2. The germline CDR1 and CDR2 sequences are MNHEY and SVGEGT. Trimming took 6 bases from V and 6 from J; bases not matched to a gene: 10. The CDR3 spans 15 residues. The CDR3 DNA is TGTGCCAGCAGGCCGCCCAGCGGGAGTTCCAATGAGCAGTTCTTC. This codes for CASRPPSGSSNEQFF.

V usage is TRBV29-1 and J usage is TRBJ2-5; TRBD1 matches at 10 bases. Germline CDR1 and CDR2: SQVTM and ANQGSEA. The trim removed 2 bases at V and 5 bases at J, leaving 5 bases unmatched. This CDR3 comprises 14 residues. CDR3 bases: TGCAGCGTTGAACGACAGGGGGCGGAGGAGACCCAGTACTTC. Protein: CSVERQGAEETQYF.

This sequence joins TRBV10-1 and TRBJ2-3, with TRBD2 matching 12 bases. Trimming took 0 bases from V and 5 from J; bases not matched to a gene: 9. The CDR3 is 18 amino acids. The germline V gene encodes CDR1 WNHNN and CDR2 SYGVQD (reference sequence). DNA for the CDR3: TGCGCCAGCAGTGAGTCTCCTCTGGGACTAGCGGGCGGAGATACGCAGTATTTT. Translated: CASSESPLGLAGGDTQYF.

The rearrangement uses TRBV20-1 and TRBJ2-7; 7 positions agree with TRBD2. The CDR3 covers 13 residues. The ends lost 3 bases at V and 6 bases at J; junction bases unmatched: 8. Germline V gene sequence: CDR1 DFQATT, CDR2 SNEGSKA (reference sequence). CDR3 sequence (DNA): TGCAGTGCTAGTGGCGGGAGTGGGGTCGAGCAGTACTTC. Its protein product is CSASGGSGVEQYF.

This clonotype was found many times. The gene calls are TRBV5-5 and TRBJ2-3; TRBD2 is a possible D gene (6 bases). CDR1 SGHKS and CDR2 YYEKEE come from the germline V gene (reference sequence). The V end was cut by 4 bases, the J end by 0 bases, with 15 bases between. The CDR3 is 16 residues long. In DNA, the CDR3 is TGTGCCAGCAGCCGCCGAACGGGAGAGAGCACAGATACGCAGTATTTT. Its protein is CASSRRTGESTDTQYF.

This chain uses TRBV6-1 with TRBJ1-1; D is perhaps TRBD1 (5 bases). Per the germline V gene, CDR1 is MNHNS and CDR2 is SASEGT. Trimming took 6 bases from V and 1 from J, leaving 9 bases between them. The CDR3 totals 13 residues. The CDR3 bases are TGTGCCAGCAGCGGGACGAGGAACACTGAAGCTTTCTTT. This encodes CASSGTRNTEAFF.

Note on this clonotype: One junction end disagrees with the germline gene, perhaps due to a read error. The chain couples TRBV20-1 to TRBJ2-1, with D perhaps TRBD2 (5 bases). CDR1 and CDR2 from the germline V gene are DFQATT and SNEGSKA (reference sequence). The CDR3 sequence is 16 residues long. The CDR3 nucleotides read TGCTGTGCTAGAGATATAAGTAGGGATAGCTGGAGGGAGCAGTTCTTC. It encodes CCARDISRDSWREQFF.

This clonotype came up many times. V is TRBV5-6 and J is TRBJ2-3; 13 bases agree with TRBD2. This CDR3 has 15 amino acids. Per germline, CDR1 SGHDT and CDR2 YYEEEE. J was trimmed by 5 bases and V by 4 bases; bases with no gene match: 4. The CDR3 region is CASSGLAGAIDTQYF. DNA for the CDR3: TGTGCCAGCAGCGGACTAGCGGGAGCGATAGATACGCAGTATTTT.

The chain employs TRBV6-4 and TRBJ2-7, with unresolved D. This CDR3 is built from 14 residues. CDR1 MRHNA and CDR2 SNTAGT come from the germline V gene. Trimming removed 4 bases at V and 4 bases at J, with 14 bases between. This CDR3 reads CASSGLGRKYEQYF. The CDR3, as DNA: TGTGCCAGCAGTGGTCTCGGACGGAAGTACGAGCAGTACTTC.

The gene calls are TRBV7-9 and TRBJ2-7, with a possible D match to TRBD1 (5 bases). V gave up 1 base and J gave up 6 bases, with 10 bases separating them. The germline CDR1 and CDR2 sequences are SEHNR and FQNEAQ (reference sequence). The CDR3 has 13 residues. The CDR3 DNA sequence: TGTGCCAGCAGCTTAGTCAGGGAACGCGAGCAGTACTTC. It is translated as CASSLVREREQYF.

This clonotype was picked up a small number of times. The J gene is TRBJ1-1, the V gene TRBV20-1; TRBD1 might be the D (5 bases). Germline V CDR1 and CDR2: DFQATT, SNEGSKA (reference sequence). V gave up 0 bases and J gave up 0 bases, with 17 bases separating them. This CDR3 has 17 amino acids. CDR3 bases: TGCAGTGCTAGAGATCGTCGCCTACAGGAGATGAACACTGAAGCTTTCTTT. Amino acid sequence: CSARDRRLQEMNTEAFF.

CDR3 amino acids: CAISEAGGNQPQHF. DNA of the CDR3: TGTGCCATCAGTGAGGCAGGGGGCAATCAGCCCCAGCATTTT. The rearrangement uses TRBV10-3 and TRBJ1-5, with a possible D match to TRBD1 (6 bases). This CDR3 comprises 14 residues. Germline V CDR1 and CDR2: ENHRY, SYGVKD. The V end was cut by 2 bases, the J end by 2 bases, with 7 bases between.